This T cell receptor (beta chain) was identified in a study of blood T cell repertoires in COVID-19 (dated by TCRdb to about 2020). Regarding the complete study: Samples from collaborators originated in the United States, Italy and Spain and spanned both the acute and convalescent phases of COVID-19. Where available, HLA class I and class II types were obtained from metadata supplied by the sample provider rather than from assay-based typing. Nearly every sample came with metadata listing a de-identified subject ID, COVID-19 status, age in years and sex. Samples were obtained from the ongoing ImmuneRACE study (first 160 participants) and from over 1,000 subjects provided by 6 global collaborators. The prospective study material was composed of cDNA or gDNA derived from T cells, B-cell-depleted T cells, or PBMCs. Subjects who had been exposed to COVID-19, were actively infected with it, or had recovered from it provided the deeply sampled blood TCRbeta repertoires that made up the dataset. The repertoires were made available in a free public database intended to serve as a resource for research on the immune response to SARS-CoV-2.

Broad study findings and their caveats: The amount of clinical and demographic metadata varied by source and participant and was provided uncurated.

TCRbeta CDR3 regions were amplified from genomic DNA by means of the immunoSEQ Assay, a bias-controlled multiplex PCR. Under the source paper's analysis protocol: Within the assay, amplification of reference gene primers was used to estimate how many nucleated cells each sample contained. To quantify the absolute abundance of each unique TCRbeta CDR3 rearrangement, sequence reads were collapsed and filtered. For each sample, productive Simpson clonality was calculated by taking the square root of Simpson's diversity index across productive rearrangements. TCRdb's version of the immuneACCESS table is confined to in-frame rearrangements and falls short of the full clone set. An unresolved V gene accounts for under half of the shortfall where checked; the remainder is of unknown origin. That table supplies the V and J calls and clone size; D and trimming were determined from the DNA. The sample yields approximately 260,000 clones; 89% were counted once. The ten biggest clones cover 4% to 5% of the sample.

Of note for this clone: Which antigen it targets is not known. Qualities for individual bases were not recorded, and no much larger clone is one base off.

Another Seattle source contributed samples from volunteer blood donors who had recovered from COVID-19. Collaborating institutions collected whole blood in K2EDTA tubes following their own protocols. For TCRbeta analysis, collaborator samples were shipped as frozen whole blood, as isolated PBMCs, or as DNA extracted from either sample type. V and J are trimmed by 4 bases and 2 bases, and the gene matches miss 15 bases of the junction. The CDR3 spans 20 residues, from the cysteine through the phenylalanine. The only DNA kept is the CDR3, 60 bases in frame from the first base. CDR1 LGHDT and CDR2 YNNKEL were looked up in the germline V gene (reference sequence).

This sequence uses TRBV3-1 (or the pseudogene TRBV3-2) and TRBJ2-3, with TRBD2 identical over 13 junction bases. The TCR sequence derives from a woman in her 40s who had recovered from COVID-19. Specimen: peripheral blood. This receptor carries the CDR3 CASSPGGGLAGLTYTDTQYF. The DNA sequence is TGTGCCAGCAGCCCAGGGGGGGGACTAGCGGGATTGACCTACACAGATACGCAGTATTTT.